The 2 T cell receptor beta chains in this list originate from one sample, sequenced in a study of blood T cell repertoires in COVID-19. This table comes from immunoSEQ multiplex PCR, and its TCRdb copy is limited to in-frame clones, with some not included. The sample lists around 100,000 clones, more than 75% occurring once. The source material was peripheral blood. The receptor source for this set is a human donor in a cohort sampled during active COVID-19.

CDR3 amino acids: CASSYLGQPNTEAFF. DNA of the CDR3: TGTGCCAGCAGTTACTTAGGACAGCCGAACACTGAAGCTTTCTTT. V is TRBV6-5 and J is TRBJ1-1, with D perhaps TRBD1 (6 bases). The CDR3 runs to 15 residues. Germline CDR1 MNHEY, CDR2 SVGAGI. The V end lost 1 base, the J end lost 1 base, and 10 bases lay between the germline ends.

V and J are TRBV3-1 (or the pseudogene TRBV3-2) and TRBJ2-2; weak D call: TRBD2 (5 bases). The CDR3 is made up of 16 amino acids. V shed 6 bases and J shed 0 bases, with 14 bases lying between them. Germline lookup yields CDR1 LGHDT and CDR2 YNNKEL (reference sequence). The CDR3 sequence is CASRRRGTSNTGELFF. The CDR3 DNA reads as TGTGCCAGCAGACGACGGGGTACCTCGAACACCGGGGAGCTGTTTTTT.